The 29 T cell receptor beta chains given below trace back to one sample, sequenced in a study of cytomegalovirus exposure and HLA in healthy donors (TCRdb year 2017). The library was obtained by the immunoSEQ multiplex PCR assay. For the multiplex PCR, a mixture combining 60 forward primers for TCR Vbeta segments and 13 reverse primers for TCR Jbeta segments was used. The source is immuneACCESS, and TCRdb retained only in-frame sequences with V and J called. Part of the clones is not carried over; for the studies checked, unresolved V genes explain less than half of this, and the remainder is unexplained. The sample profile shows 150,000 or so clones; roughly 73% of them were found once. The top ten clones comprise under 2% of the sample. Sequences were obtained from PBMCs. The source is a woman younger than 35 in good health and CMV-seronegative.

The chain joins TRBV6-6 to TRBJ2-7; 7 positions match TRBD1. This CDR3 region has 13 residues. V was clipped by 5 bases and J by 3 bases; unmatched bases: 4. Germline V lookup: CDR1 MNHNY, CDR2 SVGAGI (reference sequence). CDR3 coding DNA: TGTGCCAGCAGTGGACAGGATAGCTACGAGCAGTACTTC. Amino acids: CASSGQDSYEQYF.

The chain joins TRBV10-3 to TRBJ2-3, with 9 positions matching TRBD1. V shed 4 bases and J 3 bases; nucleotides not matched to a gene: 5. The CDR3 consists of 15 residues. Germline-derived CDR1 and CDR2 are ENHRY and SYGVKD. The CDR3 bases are TGTGCCATCAGTGGGGGGACAGGGAGAACAGATACGCAGTATTTT. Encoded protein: CAISGGTGRTDTQYF.

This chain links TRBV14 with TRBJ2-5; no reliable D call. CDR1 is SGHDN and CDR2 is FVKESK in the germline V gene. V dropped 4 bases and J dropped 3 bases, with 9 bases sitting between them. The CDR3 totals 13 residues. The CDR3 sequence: CASSPKRKETQYF. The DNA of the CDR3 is TGTGCCAGCAGCCCAAAGAGGAAAGAGACCCAGTACTTC.

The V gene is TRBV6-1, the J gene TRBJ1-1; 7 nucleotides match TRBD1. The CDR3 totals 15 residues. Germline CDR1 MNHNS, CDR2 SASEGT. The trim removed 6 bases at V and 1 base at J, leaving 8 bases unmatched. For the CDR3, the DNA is TGTGCCAGCAGGGTACAGGGGCCGGCGAACACTGAAGCTTTCTTT. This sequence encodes CASRVQGPANTEAFF.

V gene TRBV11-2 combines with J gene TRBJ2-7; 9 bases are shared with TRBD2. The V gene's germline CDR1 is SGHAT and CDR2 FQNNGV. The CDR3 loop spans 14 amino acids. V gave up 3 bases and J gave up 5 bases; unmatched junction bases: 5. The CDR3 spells CASSLRAGGDEQYV. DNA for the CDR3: TGTGCCAGCAGCTTGCGAGCGGGAGGTGACGAGCAGTACGTC.

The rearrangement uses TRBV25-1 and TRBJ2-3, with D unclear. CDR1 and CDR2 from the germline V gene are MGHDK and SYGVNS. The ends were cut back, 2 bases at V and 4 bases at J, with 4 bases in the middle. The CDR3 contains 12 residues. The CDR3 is CASSELSDTQYF. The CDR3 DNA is TGTGCCAGCAGTGAACTTTCAGATACGCAGTATTTT.

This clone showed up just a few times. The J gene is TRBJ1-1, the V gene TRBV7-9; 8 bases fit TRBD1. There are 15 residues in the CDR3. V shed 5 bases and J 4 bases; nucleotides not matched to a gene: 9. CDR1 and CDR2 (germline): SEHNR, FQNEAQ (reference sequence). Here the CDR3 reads CASSARNRGGTEAFF. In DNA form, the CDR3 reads TGTGCCAGCAGCGCGAGGAACAGGGGGGGCACTGAAGCTTTCTTT.

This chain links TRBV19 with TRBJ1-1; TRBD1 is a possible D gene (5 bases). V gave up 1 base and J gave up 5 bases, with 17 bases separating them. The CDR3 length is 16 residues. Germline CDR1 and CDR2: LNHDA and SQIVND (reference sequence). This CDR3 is CASSIGRERGRTEAFF. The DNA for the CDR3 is TGTGCCAGTAGTATAGGGAGGGAGAGGGGACGGACTGAAGCTTTCTTT.

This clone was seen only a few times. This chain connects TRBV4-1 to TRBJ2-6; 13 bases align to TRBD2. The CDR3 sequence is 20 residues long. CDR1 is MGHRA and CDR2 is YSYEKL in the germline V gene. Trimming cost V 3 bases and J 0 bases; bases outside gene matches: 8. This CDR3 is CASSHIGLAGARSGANVLTF. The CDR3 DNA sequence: TGCGCCAGCAGCCACATAGGACTAGCGGGGGCCCGCTCTGGGGCCAACGTCCTGACTTTC.

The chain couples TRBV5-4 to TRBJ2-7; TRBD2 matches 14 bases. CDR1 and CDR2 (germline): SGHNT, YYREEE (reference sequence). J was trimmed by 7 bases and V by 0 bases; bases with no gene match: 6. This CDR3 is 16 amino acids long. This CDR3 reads CASSLGGLAGAPEQYF. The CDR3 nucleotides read TGTGCCAGCAGCTTGGGGGGACTAGCGGGGGCTCCGGAGCAGTACTTC.

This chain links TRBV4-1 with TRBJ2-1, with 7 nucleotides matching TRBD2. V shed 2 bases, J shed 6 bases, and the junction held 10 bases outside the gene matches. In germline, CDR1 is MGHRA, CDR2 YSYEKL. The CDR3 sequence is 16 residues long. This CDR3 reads CASSQPGLRTTNEQFF. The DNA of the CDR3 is TGCGCCAGCAGCCAACCGGGACTACGAACTACCAATGAGCAGTTCTTC.

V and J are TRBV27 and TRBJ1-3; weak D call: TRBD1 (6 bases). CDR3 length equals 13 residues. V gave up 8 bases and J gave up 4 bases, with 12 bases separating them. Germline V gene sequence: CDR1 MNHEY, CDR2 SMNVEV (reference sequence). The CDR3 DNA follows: TGTGCCAGCTCACAGGGCTTGGGAAACACCATATATTTT. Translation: CASSQGLGNTIYF.

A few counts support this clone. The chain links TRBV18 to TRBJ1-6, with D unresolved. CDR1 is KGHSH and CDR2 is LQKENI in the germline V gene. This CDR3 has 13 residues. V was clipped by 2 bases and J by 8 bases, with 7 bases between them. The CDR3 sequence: CASSPGDDSPLHF. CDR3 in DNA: TGTGCCAGCTCACCAGGAGACGATTCACCCCTCCACTTT.

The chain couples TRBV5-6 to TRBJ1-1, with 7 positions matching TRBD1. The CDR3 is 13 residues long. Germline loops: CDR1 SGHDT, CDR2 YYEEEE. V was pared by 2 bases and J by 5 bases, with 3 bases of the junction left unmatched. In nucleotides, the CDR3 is TGTGCCAGCAGCTTTACAGGGGTTACTGAAGCTTTCTTT. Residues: CASSFTGVTEAFF.

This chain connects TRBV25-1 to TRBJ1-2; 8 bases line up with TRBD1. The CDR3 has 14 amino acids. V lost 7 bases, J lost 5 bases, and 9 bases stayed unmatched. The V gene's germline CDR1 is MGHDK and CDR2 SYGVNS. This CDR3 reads CASTDPQGEYGYTF. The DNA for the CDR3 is TGTGCCAGCACTGATCCACAGGGGGAATATGGCTACACCTTC.

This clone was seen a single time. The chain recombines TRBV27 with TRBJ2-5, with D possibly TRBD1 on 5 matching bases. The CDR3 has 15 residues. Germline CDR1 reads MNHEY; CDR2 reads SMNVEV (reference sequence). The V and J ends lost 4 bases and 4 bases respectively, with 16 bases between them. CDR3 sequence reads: CASSSPQIGAETQYF. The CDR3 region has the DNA TGTGCCAGCAGTTCCCCCCAGATTGGGGCAGAGACCCAGTACTTC.

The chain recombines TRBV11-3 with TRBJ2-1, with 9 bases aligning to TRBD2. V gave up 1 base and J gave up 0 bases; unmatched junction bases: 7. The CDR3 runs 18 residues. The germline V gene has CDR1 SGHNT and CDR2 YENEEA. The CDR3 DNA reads TGTGCCAGCAGCTTAGTGTCGCTAGCGGGGAGCTCCTACAATGAGCAGTTCTTC. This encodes CASSLVSLAGSSYNEQFF. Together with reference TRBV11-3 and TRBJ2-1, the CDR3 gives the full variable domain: EAGVVQSPRYKIIEKKQPVAFWCNPISGHNTLYWYLQNLGQGPELLIRYENEEAVDDSQLPKDRFSAERLKGVDSTLKIQPAELGDSAVYLCASSLVSLAGSSYNEQFFGPGTRLTVL.

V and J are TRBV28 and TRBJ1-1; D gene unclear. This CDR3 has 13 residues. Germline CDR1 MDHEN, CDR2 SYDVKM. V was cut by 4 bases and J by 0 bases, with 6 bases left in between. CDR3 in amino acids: CASSSTLNTEAFF. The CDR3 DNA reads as TGTGCCAGCAGTTCGACACTGAACACTGAAGCTTTCTTT.

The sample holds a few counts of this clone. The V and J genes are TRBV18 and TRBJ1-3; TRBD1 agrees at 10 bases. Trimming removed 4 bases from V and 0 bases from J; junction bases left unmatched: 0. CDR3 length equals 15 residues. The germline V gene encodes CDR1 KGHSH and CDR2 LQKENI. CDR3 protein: CASSRDRGSGNTIYF. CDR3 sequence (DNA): TGTGCCAGCTCACGGGACAGGGGCTCTGGAAACACCATATATTTT.

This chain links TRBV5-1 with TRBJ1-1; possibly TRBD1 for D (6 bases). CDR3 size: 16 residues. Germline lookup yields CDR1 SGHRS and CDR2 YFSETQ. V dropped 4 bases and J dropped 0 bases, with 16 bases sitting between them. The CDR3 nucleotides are TGCGCCAGCAGCCTCGGACAGCTACCCTTGAACACTGAAGCTTTCTTT. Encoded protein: CASSLGQLPLNTEAFF. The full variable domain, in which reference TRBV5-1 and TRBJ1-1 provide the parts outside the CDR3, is KAGVTQTPRYLIKTRGQQVTLSCSPISGHRSVSWYQQTPGQGLQFLFEYFSETQRNKGNFPGRFSGRQFSNSRSEMNVSTLELGDSALYLCASSLGQLPLNTEAFFGQGTRLTVV.

The CDR3 sequence is CASSLRPTGNTEAFF. In DNA form, the CDR3 reads TGTGCCAGCAGCCTCCGACCGACAGGAAACACTGAAGCTTTCTTT. The chain recombines TRBV7-3 with TRBJ1-1; possible D gene TRBD1, 6 bases. The germline V gene has CDR1 SGHTA and CDR2 FQGTGA. V lost 5 bases to trimming and J lost 2 bases, with 15 bases between them. The CDR3 runs 15 residues.

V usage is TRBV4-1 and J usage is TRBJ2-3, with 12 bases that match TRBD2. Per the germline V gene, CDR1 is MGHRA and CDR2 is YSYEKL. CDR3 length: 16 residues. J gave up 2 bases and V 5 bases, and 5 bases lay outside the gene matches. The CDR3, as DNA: TGCGCCAGCAGCACCCGGACTAGCGGGGCCACAGATACGCAGTATTTT. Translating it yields CASSTRTSGATDTQYF.

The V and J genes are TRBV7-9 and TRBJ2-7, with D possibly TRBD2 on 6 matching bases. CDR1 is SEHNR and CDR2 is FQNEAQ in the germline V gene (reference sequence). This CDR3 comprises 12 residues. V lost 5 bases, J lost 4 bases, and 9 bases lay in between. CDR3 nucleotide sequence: TGTGCCAGCAGCCCGGAGGGGTACGAGCAGTACTTC. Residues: CASSPEGYEQYF.

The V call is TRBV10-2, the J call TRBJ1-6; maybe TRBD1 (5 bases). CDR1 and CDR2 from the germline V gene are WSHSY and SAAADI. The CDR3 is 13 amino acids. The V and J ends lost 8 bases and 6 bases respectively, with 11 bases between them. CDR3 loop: CASLPRVNSPLHF. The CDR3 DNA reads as TGCGCCAGCCTCCCCAGGGTTAATTCACCCCTCCACTTT.

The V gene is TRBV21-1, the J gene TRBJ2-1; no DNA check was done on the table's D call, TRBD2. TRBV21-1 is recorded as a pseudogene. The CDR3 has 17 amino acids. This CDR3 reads CASSNPGLADPYNEQFF. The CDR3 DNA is TGTGCCAGCAGCAACCCGGGACTAGCGGACCCCTACAATGAGCAGTTCTTC.

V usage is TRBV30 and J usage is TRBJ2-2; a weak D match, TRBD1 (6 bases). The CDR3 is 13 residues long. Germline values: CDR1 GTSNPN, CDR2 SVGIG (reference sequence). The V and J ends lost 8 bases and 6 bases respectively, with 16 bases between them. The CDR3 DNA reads TGTGCCGGTGGAGGACAGTGGGCCGGGGAGCTGTTTTTT. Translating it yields CAGGGQWAGELFF.

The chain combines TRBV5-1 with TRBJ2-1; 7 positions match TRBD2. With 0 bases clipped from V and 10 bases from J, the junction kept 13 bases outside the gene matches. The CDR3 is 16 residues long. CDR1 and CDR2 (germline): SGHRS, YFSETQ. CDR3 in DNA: TGCGCCAGCAGCTTGGGATCCAGCGGGGTTCCAGGAGAGCAGTTCTTC. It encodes CASSLGSSGVPGEQFF. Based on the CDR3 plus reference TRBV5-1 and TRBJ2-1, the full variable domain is KAGVTQTPRYLIKTRGQQVTLSCSPISGHRSVSWYQQTPGQGLQFLFEYFSETQRNKGNFPGRFSGRQFSNSRSEMNVSTLELGDSALYLCASSLGSSGVPGEQFFGPGTRLTVL.

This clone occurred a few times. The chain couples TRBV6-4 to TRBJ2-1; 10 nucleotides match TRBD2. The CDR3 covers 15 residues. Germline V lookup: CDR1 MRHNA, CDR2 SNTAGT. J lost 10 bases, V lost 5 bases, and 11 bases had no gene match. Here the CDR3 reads CASSSGTSAVGEQFF. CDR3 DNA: TGTGCCAGCAGTTCCGGGACTAGCGCCGTTGGGGAGCAGTTCTTC.

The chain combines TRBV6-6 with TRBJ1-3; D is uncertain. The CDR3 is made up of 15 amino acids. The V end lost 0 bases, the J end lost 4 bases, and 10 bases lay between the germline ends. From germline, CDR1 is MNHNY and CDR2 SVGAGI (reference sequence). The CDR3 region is CASSYSREGGNTIYF. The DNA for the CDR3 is TGTGCCAGCAGTTACTCCCGTGAGGGAGGAAACACCATATATTTT.